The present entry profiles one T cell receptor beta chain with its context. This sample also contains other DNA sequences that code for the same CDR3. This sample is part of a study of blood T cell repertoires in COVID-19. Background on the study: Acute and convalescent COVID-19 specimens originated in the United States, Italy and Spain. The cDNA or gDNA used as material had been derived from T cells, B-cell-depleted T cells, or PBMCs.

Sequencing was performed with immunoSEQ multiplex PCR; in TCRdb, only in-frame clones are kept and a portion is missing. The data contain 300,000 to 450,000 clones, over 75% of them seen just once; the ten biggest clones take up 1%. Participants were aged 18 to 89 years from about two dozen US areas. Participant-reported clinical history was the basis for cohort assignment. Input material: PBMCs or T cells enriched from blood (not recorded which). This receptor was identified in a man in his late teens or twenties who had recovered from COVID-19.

For the CDR3, the DNA is TGTGCCAGCAGTTTAGGCAGGGGCTATGGCTACACCTTC. Protein product: CASSLGRGYGYTF. J is TRBJ1-2 and V is TRBV28; TRBD1 might be the D (6 bases). CDR1 and CDR2 from the germline V gene are MDHEN and SYDVKM. The CDR3 has 13 amino acids. V was trimmed by 2 bases and J by 4 bases, leaving 8 bases between them.